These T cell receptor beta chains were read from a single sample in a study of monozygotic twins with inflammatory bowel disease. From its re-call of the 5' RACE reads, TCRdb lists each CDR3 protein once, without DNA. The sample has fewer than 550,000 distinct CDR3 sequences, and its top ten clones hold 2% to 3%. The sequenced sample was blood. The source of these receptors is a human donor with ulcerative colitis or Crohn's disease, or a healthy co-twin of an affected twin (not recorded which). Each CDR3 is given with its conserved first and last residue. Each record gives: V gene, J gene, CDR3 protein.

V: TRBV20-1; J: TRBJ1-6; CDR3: CSARDRVRNNSPLHF
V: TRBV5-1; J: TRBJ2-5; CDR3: CASSLAAGRARETQYF
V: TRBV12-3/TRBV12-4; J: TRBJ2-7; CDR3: CASRQRQGSNYEQYF
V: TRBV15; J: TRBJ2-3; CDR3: CATSRSLGIRRTDTQYF
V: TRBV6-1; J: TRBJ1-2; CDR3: CASRDTGGVNYGYTF
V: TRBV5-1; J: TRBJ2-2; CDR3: CASSQLGLNTGELFF
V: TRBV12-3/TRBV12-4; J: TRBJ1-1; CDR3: CASGPWGAGTEAFF
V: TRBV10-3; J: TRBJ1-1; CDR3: CAISEFDRNTEAFF
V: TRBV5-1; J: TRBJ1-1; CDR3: CASSLGRFSLSTVTEAFF
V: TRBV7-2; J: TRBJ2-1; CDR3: CASSIRTDYNEQFF
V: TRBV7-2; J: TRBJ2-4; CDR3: CASSLGGQGGNIQYF
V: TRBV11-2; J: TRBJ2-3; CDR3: CASSLDPASGQYF
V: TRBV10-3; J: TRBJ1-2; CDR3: CAISEGQSYGYTF
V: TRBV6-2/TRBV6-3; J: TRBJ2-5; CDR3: CASGPEGETQYF
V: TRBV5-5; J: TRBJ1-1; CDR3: CASSLGGGGHTEAFF
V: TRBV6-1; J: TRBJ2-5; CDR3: CASSGGRLQETQYF
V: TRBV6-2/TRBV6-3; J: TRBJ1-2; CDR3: CASSPTAYYGYTF
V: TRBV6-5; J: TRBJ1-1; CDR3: CASRTIAGGAGNTEAFF
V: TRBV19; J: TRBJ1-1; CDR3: CASRSGGLGTEAFF
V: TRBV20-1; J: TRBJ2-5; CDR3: CSAQQGTETQYF
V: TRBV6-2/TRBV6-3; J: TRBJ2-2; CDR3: CASSLRGSGTGELFF
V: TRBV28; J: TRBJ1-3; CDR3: CASSPTGGANGNTIYF
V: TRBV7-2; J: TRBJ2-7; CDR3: CASSLLYEQYF
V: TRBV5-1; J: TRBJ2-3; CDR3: CASSLSVTDTQYF
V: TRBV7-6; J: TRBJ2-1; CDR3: CASSLSVGGSSYNEQFF
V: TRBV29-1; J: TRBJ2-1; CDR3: CSVAAAGGSYNEQFF